The clone carrying this TCR beta chain was detected a few times. What it binds is unknown. From the RT-PCR reads, TCRdb called clonotypes with MiXCR, one entry per CDR3 protein. The table shows about 780,000 distinct CDR3 sequences, with approximately 17% occurring only once. This CDR3 comprises 12 residues. V was clipped by 6 bases and J by 13 bases; unmatched bases: 7. The data derive from a study of response to subunit inactivated influenza vaccine. Study-wide results and limits: Authors suggested each seasonal flu vaccination may recruit only limited numbers of new T cells.

The TCR originated in a man aged 45-65 years who received an inactivated influenza vaccine. The chain joins TRBV12-3 or TRBV12-4 to TRBJ2-1; 9 bases match TRBD2. Sequences were derived from PBMCs from blood, sampled more than 4 days after vaccination. The CDR3, as DNA: TGTGCCAGCAGCCGCGGGACTAGCATTCAGTTCTTC. Translation gives CASSRGTSIQFF.